This T cell receptor beta chain was documented in a study of T-cell memory formation after mild COVID-19. Study overall: Among the donors, TCR clusters were largely specific to each donor.

Broader study findings: Contracting clones from day 15 to 85 had balanced CD4/CD8; later expanders favoured CD4+.

UMIs and sample barcodes were carried by the TCR alpha and TCR beta cDNA libraries that 5'RACE produced using constant-segment primers. TCRdb re-derived calls from the 5' RACE reads in MiXCR, one entry per CDR3 protein. There are fewer than 700,000 distinct CDR3 sequences in the sample; roughly 18% occur only once, and about 12% lies in the top ten. The CDR3 is 15 amino acids. The germline V gene encodes CDR1 SGHVS and CDR2 FNYEAQ. The table lists this clonotype with many counts. Its antigen is unidentified. The junction shows a germline mismatch at one end, possibly a read error. The sequence came from an adult woman who had mild COVID-19 (a few samples of this study predate the infection). Cell type and time point are not known. The chain recombines TRBV7-6 with TRBJ2-1; 11 bases fit TRBD2. The specimen sequenced was PBMCs or a T cell subset sorted from them (not recorded which). This chain's CDR3 is CASSIAGGNYNEQFF. The CDR3 DNA reads as TGTGCCAGCAGCATAGCGGGAGGGAATTACAATGAGCAGTTCTTC.